The 4 T cell receptor beta chains below were found in one sample sequenced in a study of patients and donors after allogeneic stem cell transplantation. TCRdb reprocessed the RT-PCR reads via MiXCR and lists one record per CDR3 protein. Of under 200,000 distinct CDR3 sequences listed, 30% were seen once; the top ten hold roughly 3.2%. The specimen sequenced was blood, either unsorted or a sorted T cell fraction (not recorded which). These receptors were obtained from a human donor who was either an allogeneic HSCT recipient or a stem cell or donor lymphocyte infusion donor (not recorded which). It is not recorded whose cells these are; they may come from a transplant donor.

The V call is TRBV10-3, the J call TRBJ2-7; D call uncertain. V lost 4 bases and J lost 3, with 4 bases in between. Germline CDR1 reads ENHRY; CDR2 reads SYGVKD. The CDR3 totals 11 residues. The CDR3 loop is CAISVGYEQYF. The DNA of the CDR3 is TGTGCCATCAGTGTAGGCTACGAGCAGTACTTC.

Only one count was recorded for this clonotype. This chain uses TRBV6-2 or TRBV6-3 with TRBJ1-1, with unresolved D. The CDR3 sequence is 12 residues long. The germline V gene encodes CDR1 MNHEY and CDR2 SVGEGT. The ends were cut back, 7 bases at V and 1 base at J, with 7 bases in the middle. DNA of the CDR3: TGTGCCAGCATTCGGGGGAACACTGAAGCTTTCTTT. This encodes CASIRGNTEAFF.

J is TRBJ2-4 and V is TRBV5-5; D is uncertain. V was shortened by 0 bases and J by 0 bases, with 7 bases between the two germline ends. CDR1 and CDR2 from the germline V gene are SGHKS and YYEKEE (reference sequence). The CDR3 sequence is 15 residues long. CDR3 DNA: TGTGCCAGCAGCTTGGTTCTCCCAGCCAAAAACATTCAGTACTTC. Translation gives CASSLVLPAKNIQYF.

The CDR3 nucleotides read TGTGCCAGCAGCCAAGTTATAAACACTGAAGCTTTCTTT. This codes for CASSQVINTEAFF. This chain connects TRBV14 to TRBJ1-1, with D hard to call. Trimming cost V 1 base and J 2 bases, with 5 bases left between them. The CDR3 has 13 amino acids. Per the germline V gene, CDR1 is SGHDN and CDR2 is FVKESK. Supplemented by reference TRBV14 and TRBJ1-1, the full variable domain reads EAGVTQFPSHSVIEKGQTVTLRCDPISGHDNLYWYRRVMGKEIKFLLHFVKESKQDESGMPNNRFLAERTGGTYSTLKVQPAELEDSGVYFCASSQVINTEAFFGQGTRLTVV.